This record concerns one T cell receptor (beta chain) sequence. At one end the junction does not follow the germline gene, possibly because of a read error. The source of the sample is a study of shared clonotypes between healthy human individuals. Some clones are missing from TCRdb's copy, which holds only in-frame ones; the method was immunoSEQ multiplex PCR. The sample has 550,000 to 800,000 clones, roughly 87% seen once. CDR1 is PRHDT and CDR2 is FYEKMQ in the germline V gene (reference sequence). This CDR3 spans 8 amino acids. The V and J genes are TRBV13 and TRBJ2-4; D not certain. The sample taken for sequencing was memory CD8+ T cells from PBMCs. Subset described: CD45RO+ cells pooled with CCR7-negative TemRA cells. The source of this sequence is a man between 18 and 29 years old in good health. Some clones in this sample may be carry-over from other donors' samples. CDR3 amino acids: CASSLRDF. In nucleotides, the CDR3 is TGTGCCAGCAGCTTAAGGGACTTC. Variable domain in full (rest from reference TRBV13 and TRBJ2-4): AAGVIQSPRHLIKEKRETATLKCYPIPRHDTVYWYQQGPGQDPQFLISFYEKMQSDKGSIPDRFSAQQFSDYHSELNMSSLELGDSALYFCASSLRDFGAGTRLSVL.